The clone carrying this TCR beta chain was observed many times. Its antigen is not known. What was amplified from RNA transcripts were TCR beta CDR3 regions. Using the HTBI primer set, a first-round RT-PCR was run on the TCR CDR3. TCRdb independently ran MiXCR on the multiplex PCR reads; one entry per CDR3 protein. The data contain a few hundred thousand distinct CDR3 sequences, roughly an eighth of them seen just once; the ten biggest clones take up approximately 35%. These data come from a study of T cells in Graves' hyperthyroidism and ophthalmopathy. About the research overall: Peripheral blood samples were taken at initial diagnosis, prior to any treatment.

The CDR3 is 20 amino acids. Germline CDR1 reads SNHLY; CDR2 reads FYNNEI. V lost 3 bases, J lost 4 bases, and 21 bases stayed unmatched. Points from the study as a whole: Within blood appeared most thyroid clonotypes that had expanded above 0.001.

Used for diagnoses were clinical symptoms, serum thyroxine and TRAb, thyroid ultrasound and orbital computed tomography. The chain joins TRBV2 to TRBJ1-1; TRBD1 matches 9 bases. This sequence originates from a woman aged 40-49 years with Graves' ophthalmopathy. Sequenced material: blood. As DNA, the CDR3 is TGTGCCAGCAGTGAGCCGGGACAGGGCTTGGAAAATCCCTGGGGCACTGAAGCTTTCTTT. Its translation is CASSEPGQGLENPWGTEAFF.